These 5 T cell receptor beta chains came from one sample sequenced in a study of PD-1 blockade in classical Hodgkin lymphoma. Documented time point: newly diagnosed, previously untreated cHL patient sample. Measured with immunoSEQ multiplex PCR; TCRdb has only the in-frame clones, and not every one. This table has roughly 70,000 clones, over 85% appearing once. The sequenced material came from peripheral blood mononuclear cells (PBMCs). These receptor sequences come from a human donor with classical Hodgkin lymphoma.

The chain couples TRBV11-2 to TRBJ1-1; D may be TRBD1 (6 bases). Germline V gene sequence: CDR1 SGHAT, CDR2 FQNNGV. Deletions cut 0 bases from V and 10 bases from J, with 12 bases between. The CDR3 runs 13 residues. CDR3 amino acids: CASSLDYRVAAFF. The CDR3 DNA reads as TGTGCCAGCAGCTTAGACTACAGGGTGGCAGCTTTCTTT.

V usage is TRBV25-1 and J usage is TRBJ1-2, with 7 bases lining up with TRBD1. There are 14 residues in the CDR3. V was clipped by 2 bases and J by 2 bases; unmatched bases: 2. Germline CDR1 is MGHDK and CDR2 is SYGVNS. CDR3 sequence reads: CASSEQQGNYGYTF. Here the CDR3 DNA reads TGTGCCAGCAGTGAACAACAGGGGAACTATGGCTACACCTTC.

This chain connects TRBV6-5 to TRBJ2-1; 9 bases agree with TRBD2. CDR3 size: 13 residues. Germline CDR1 MNHEY, CDR2 SVGAGI. The ends lost 10 bases at V and 10 bases at J; junction bases unmatched: 11. The CDR3 here is CATLSGSPQEQFF. The CDR3 DNA follows: TGTGCCACCCTTAGCGGGAGCCCCCAGGAGCAGTTCTTC.

The V and J genes are TRBV7-9 and TRBJ2-7; 8 nucleotides agree with TRBD2. J lost 4 bases, V lost 5 bases, and 7 bases had no gene match. Germline-derived CDR1 and CDR2 are SEHNR and FQNEAQ (reference sequence). This CDR3 contains 14 residues. CDR3: CASSATSGSYEQYF. The CDR3 coding sequence is TGTGCCAGCAGCGCTACTAGCGGATCTTACGAGCAGTACTTC.

V usage is TRBV30 and J usage is TRBJ2-2, with TRBD2 as a possible D gene (6 bases). The CDR3 consists of 14 residues. Germline CDR1 GTSNPN, CDR2 SVGIG (reference sequence). V was cut by 0 bases and J by 7 bases, with 12 bases left in between. CDR3 region: CAWSVGGSVGELFF. CDR3 nucleotide sequence: TGTGCCTGGAGTGTAGGAGGGAGTGTCGGGGAGCTGTTTTTT.